This TCR beta chain came from a study of blood T cell repertoires in COVID-19. Assay used: immunoSEQ multiplex PCR; TCRdb lists only in-frame clones, some missing. This sample has 260,000 or so clones, with around 90% found just once. V lost 5 bases to trimming and J lost 7 bases, with 12 bases between them. The CDR3 runs to 13 residues. The rearrangement uses TRBV12-3 or TRBV12-4 and TRBJ1-5, with a weak D call TRBD1 (6 bases). The sample was peripheral blood. The receptor comes from a young man with active or convalescent COVID-19. The CDR3 sequence: CASSTDSLQPQHF. CDR3 DNA sequence: TGTGCCAGCAGTACGGACAGCCTCCAGCCCCAGCATTTT.